What follows is one T cell receptor beta chain and its context. Its antigen remains unknown. Germline V lookup: CDR1 MDHEN, CDR2 SYDVKM. V was trimmed by 3 bases and J by 5 bases, leaving 13 bases between them. The CDR3 extends over 14 amino acids. The sample originates from a study of blood T cells in healthy people across ages. Study at large: Capture via template switching afforded approximately one barcoded beta molecule per two T cells. Study-wide findings and caveats: Estimates based on one million T cells were treated as lower bounds. The long-lived group displayed more naive CD4+ cells, plus higher diversity, than the aged donors did. Unsorted PBMCs ruled out conclusive naive versus antigen-experienced comparison.

A second PCR, run for about 6 to 12 cycles, used a sample-barcoded 5' primer plus a J-beta primer mix. In TCRdb, the 5' RACE reads were re-called with MiXCR into one record per CDR3 protein. The sample lists about 1.8 million distinct CDR3 sequences, around half occurring once. This clonotype was obtained from a woman between 40 and 50 years old in good health. The material sequenced was blood. The chain combines TRBV28 with TRBJ2-5; D is perhaps TRBD1 (6 bases). CDR3 nucleotide sequence: TGTGCCAGCAGTTTCTTCCAACAGGGTGAGACCCAGTACTTC. The encoded protein is CASSFFQQGETQYF.